The table lists the clone carrying this TCR beta chain with many counts. This record belongs to a study of early T cells in non-severe SARS-CoV-2 infection. Trimming cost V 0 bases and J 8 bases, with 13 bases left between them. The CDR3 has 14 amino acids. Germline-derived CDR1 and CDR2 are SGHDN and FVKESK. Unique molecular identifier tags were affixed to discrete cDNA molecules. MiXCR was run by TCRdb on the 5' RACE reads, yielding one entry per CDR3 protein. The table includes some 54,000 distinct CDR3 sequences, approximately 10% detected once. The V gene is TRBV14, the J gene TRBJ1-2; no firm D call. This TCR came from an adult who was a healthcare worker with PCR-confirmed SARS-CoV-2 infection or an uninfected control (not recorded which). Sequencing was performed on whole blood. The CDR3 reads CASSQEGRGSGYTF. The DNA for the CDR3 is TGTGCCAGCAGCCAAGAAGGGAGAGGGAGCGGCTACACCTTC.